A single T cell receptor (beta chain) is shown here with its context. Its antigen is as yet unknown. An end of the junction does not agree with germline; a read error may underlie this. Whole-study results and caveats: Tumor-infiltrating Treg TCR alpha and beta sequences overlapped most with tumor naive CD4+ T cells, then blood naive.

Full-length variable regions came from constant-region reverse primers plus semi-nested Nested Universal Primer A PCR. TCRdb re-called the 5' RACE reads through MiXCR, storing one row per CDR3 protein. Altogether about 59,000 distinct CDR3 sequences are present, around 20% being singletons, with the ten largest covering 3.2%. CDR1 is SGHVS and CDR2 is FNYEAQ in the germline V gene. The CDR3 has 14 amino acids. Tregs were sorted as CD4+CD25+CD127-/low cells. The sequenced sample consisted of tumor-infiltrating Tregs sorted from the breast tumor. The receptor was isolated from a female donor with breast cancer. V gene TRBV7-6 combines with J gene TRBJ1-4; 9 nucleotides line up with TRBD1. The CDR3 region has the DNA TGTGCCAGCAGCTTAAAGGGACAGGGTGAAAAACTGTTGTTT. The encoded protein is CASSLKGQGEKLLF. The variable domain in full, with the rest retrieved from reference TRBV7-6 and TRBJ1-4, is GAGVSQSPRYKVTKRGQDVALRCDPISGHVSLYWYRQALGQGPEFLTYFNYEAQQDKSGLPNDRFSAERPEGSISTLTIQRTEQRDSAMYRCASSLKGQGEKLLFGSGTQLSVL.